This T cell receptor (beta chain) is drawn from a study of CXCR3-negative and CXCR3-positive naive CD8 T cells. Study results and limitations: The authors found comparable surface CD5 between naive subsets and inferred TCR strength from TRB CDR3 properties. Both of the naive subsets showed about the same high diversity, but memory CD8+ cells had much less. Fresh PBMCs were used in most assays, and CXCR3 expression partially decreased after cryopreservation.

On this clonotype itself: Its antigen remains unknown.

Every individual CD8+ T cell subset underwent sorting in triplicate at approximately 300,000 cells apiece. The TRB libraries of cDNA were built by UMI-labeled 5' RACE. One entry per CDR3 protein, without DNA, is what TCRdb gives after re-calling the 5' RACE reads. The sample includes tens of thousands of distinct CDR3 sequences. Sequencing input: memory CD8+ T cells from blood. The TCR originated in a human donor in good health. Some clones in this sample may be carry-over from other donors' samples.

This CDR3 reads CASSLASGAKYEQYF. The J gene is TRBJ2-7, the V gene TRBV7-9; absent DNA, TCRdb's TRBD2 call cannot be checked. Germline CDR1 is SEHNR and CDR2 is FQNEAQ (reference sequence). The CDR3 consists of 15 residues.